This TCR beta chain was profiled in a study of vaccination and CD4 T cells after COVID-19. Study summary: Stimuli were overlapping spike peptide pools of SARS-CoV-2 and three common cold coronaviruses (HCoV-NL63, HCoV-OC43, HCoV-229E).

CDR1 is SNHLY, CDR2 FYNNEI, per germline. V was pared by 6 bases and J by 5 bases, with 11 bases between. The length of the CDR3 is 13 residues. This clonotype showed up just a few times. Its antigen is not known. Regarding treatment: approximately 9-day PBMC culture with coronavirus spike peptide pools or control peptides (ViraFEST assay). ViraFEST grew antigen-specific T cells using peptide pools, then sequenced TCRs. The Oncomine TCR Beta short-read assay sequenced DNA from cultured CD4+ T cells. Each CDR3 protein is one row after TCRdb ran MiXCR on the PCR reads. This sample has 15,000 or so distinct CDR3 sequences, with approximately 38% found just once.

The clonotype comes from a human donor who had recovered from COVID-19. This chain joins TRBV2 and TRBJ1-5; a possible D gene is TRBD1 (5 bases). The source material was CD4+ T cells from blood, cultured in vitro. CDR3 sequence: CASSIGGDQPQHF. CDR3 nucleotides: TGTGCCAGCAGCATTGGAGGGGATCAGCCCCAGCATTTT.